A single T cell receptor beta chain is shown here with its context. The CDR3 totals 14 residues. V was clipped by 1 base and J by 4 bases; unmatched bases: 3. CDR1 is SGHAT and CDR2 is FQNNGV in the germline V gene. This entry belongs to a study of shared clonotypes between healthy human individuals. The table came from immunoSEQ multiplex PCR; TCRdb's copy has only in-frame clones and leaves some out. The data show some 2,000,000 clones, 85% to 95% seen once. This chain joins TRBV11-2 and TRBJ2-5; 7 nucleotides align to TRBD2. The receptor was isolated from a man in his late teens or twenties in good health. Specimen: naive CD4+ T cells sorted from blood. Stated subset: CD45RA+ positively selected. CDR3 nucleotides: TGTGCCAGCAGCTTAGCGGGGGGTGGAGAGACCCAGTACTTC. Protein sequence: CASSLAGGGETQYF.